This T cell receptor (beta chain) originates from a study of blood T cells in healthy people across ages. Trimming stripped 1 base from V and 2 bases from J, with 5 bases between. The length of the CDR3 is 13 residues. Germline V CDR1 and CDR2: SGDLS, YYNGEE. The authors ran a second PCR of about 6 to 11 cycles using a sample-barcoded 5' primer and a J-beta primer mix. Per sample, CDR3-containing paired-end reads numbered at least 2.5 million. MiXCR was run by TCRdb on the 5' RACE reads, yielding one entry per CDR3 protein. The repertoire consists of 450,000 to 700,000 distinct CDR3 sequences, with roughly 28% occurring once and the leading ten covering 15% to 20%. Only a few counts were recorded for this clonotype.

This receptor was taken from a woman aged 70 to 79 in good health. Sequenced sample: blood. The chain carries TRBV9 and TRBJ2-3, with D unclear. CDR3 loop: CASSVRVTDTQYF. In DNA form, the CDR3 reads TGTGCCAGCAGCGTACGGGTCACAGATACGCAGTATTTT.